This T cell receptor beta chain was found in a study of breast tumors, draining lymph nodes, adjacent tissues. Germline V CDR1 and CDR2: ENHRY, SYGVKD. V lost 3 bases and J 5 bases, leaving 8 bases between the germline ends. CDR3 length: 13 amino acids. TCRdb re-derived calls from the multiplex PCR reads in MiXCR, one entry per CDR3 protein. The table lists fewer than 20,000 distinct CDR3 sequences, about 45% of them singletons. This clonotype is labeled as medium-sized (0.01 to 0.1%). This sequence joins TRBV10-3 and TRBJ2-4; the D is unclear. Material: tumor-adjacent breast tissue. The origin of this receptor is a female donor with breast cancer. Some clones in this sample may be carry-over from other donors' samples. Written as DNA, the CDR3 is TGTGCCATCAGTGACCCCTCCGAAAACATTCAGTACTTC. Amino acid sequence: CAISDPSENIQYF.